These 20 T cell receptor beta chains were sequenced from one sample in a study of human T cells and chemical hapten exposure. Time point specified: healthy volunteer bleed at 2 weeks. Unfractionated whole blood yielded the extracted total RNA. TCRdb fed the RACE reads into MiXCR, producing one record per CDR3 protein. The table has approximately 97,000 distinct CDR3 sequences, about 10% seen once. Material for sequencing was whole blood. These receptor sequences come from a female donor in good health. Some clones in this sample may be carry-over from other donors' samples.

This clonotype was recorded a few times. The rearrangement joins TRBV20-1 to TRBJ1-5; D unresolved. The CDR3 consists of 14 residues. CDR1 is DFQATT, CDR2 SNEGSKA, per germline (reference sequence). Trimming left V 3 bases short and J 2 bases short, with 11 bases between. The CDR3 here is CSASRVEGNQPQHF. In DNA, the CDR3 is TGCAGTGCTAGTAGGGTAGAGGGCAATCAGCCCCAGCATTTT.

This clonotype was seen ten or more times. The chain is built from TRBV5-8 and TRBJ2-3; no clear D. The CDR3 is 14 residues long. V lost 3 bases, J lost 0 bases, and 8 bases lay in between. Germline CDR1 reads SGHTS; CDR2 reads YDEGEE. In DNA form, the CDR3 reads TGTGCCAGCAGCTGGCTGACCAGCACAGATACGCAGTATTTT. Translated, it gives CASSWLTSTDTQYF. The whole variable domain, remainder taken from reference TRBV5-8 and TRBJ2-3, is EAGVTQSPTHLIKTRGQQATLRCSPISGHTSVYWYQQALGLGLQFLLWYDEGEERNRGNFPPRFSGRQFPNYSSELNVNALELEDSALYLCASSWLTSTDTQYFGPGTRLTVL.

This chain uses TRBV29-1 with TRBJ1-4, with D tentatively TRBD1 (6 bases). Trimming took 7 bases from V and 7 from J, leaving 16 bases between them. The length of the CDR3 is 13 residues. Germline values: CDR1 SQVTM, CDR2 ANQGSEA. CDR3 nucleotide sequence: TGCAGCGCTGGTAGGACAGAGGGTGAAAAACTGTTTTTT. Residues: CSAGRTEGEKLFF.

The table lists this clonotype with many counts. The chain uses TRBV7-8 and TRBJ1-5, with D possibly being TRBD1 (5 bases). The V gene's germline CDR1 is SGHVS and CDR2 FQNEAQ. Trimming left V 7 bases short and J 4 bases short, with 11 bases between. This CDR3 is built from 13 residues. This CDR3 is CASTRARNQPQHF. In DNA, the CDR3 is TGTGCCAGCACCAGGGCTCGAAATCAGCCCCAGCATTTT.

This clonotype has ten or more counts. The rearrangement links TRBV28 to TRBJ2-7, with 7 bases identical to TRBD2. Looked up from germline, CDR1 is MDHEN and CDR2 is SYDVKM. V was pared by 6 bases and J by 3 bases, with 5 bases of the junction left unmatched. The CDR3 is 13 residues long. CDR3 residues: CASRITSDYEQYF. As DNA, the CDR3 is TGTGCCAGCAGAATAACTAGCGACTACGAGCAGTACTTC.

This chain joins TRBV19 and TRBJ1-2; the D is unclear. CDR1 is LNHDA and CDR2 is SQIVND in the germline V gene (reference sequence). This CDR3 is built from 17 residues. Trimming pared 3 bases from V and 4 bases from J, leaving 21 bases between. The CDR3 DNA sequence: TGTGCCAGTAGTATCTCCCTCCGCTCGGAACGGTCCTATGGCTACACCTTC. This codes for CASSISLRSERSYGYTF.

This clonotype has ten or more counts. V gene TRBV12-3 or TRBV12-4 combines with J gene TRBJ2-7; D not certain. This CDR3 comprises 13 residues. Trimming removed 1 base from V and 3 bases from J, with 7 bases in between. The CDR3 sequence is CASSLGHGYEQYF. The CDR3 bases are TGTGCCAGCAGTTTAGGCCACGGCTACGAGCAGTACTTC.

This clonotype has at least ten counts. The rearrangement uses TRBV10-2 and TRBJ2-3; 7 nucleotides match TRBD2. V lost 3 bases to trimming and J lost 2 bases; unmatched junction nucleotides: 2. The CDR3 has 14 amino acids. Germline V gene lookup returns CDR1 WSHSY and CDR2 SAAADI. CDR3 loop: CASSETSVTDTQYF. The CDR3 DNA reads TGCGCCAGCAGTGAAACTAGCGTCACAGATACGCAGTATTTT.

This clonotype was seen ten or more times. This chain joins TRBV28 and TRBJ2-7, with D possibly TRBD2 on 6 matching bases. Germline CDR1 reads MDHEN; CDR2 reads SYDVKM. The CDR3 is made up of 16 amino acids. Trimming shortened V by 8 bases and J by 2 bases, and 22 bases separated the two germline ends. As DNA, the CDR3 is TGTGCCAGCTTCAAACGAGCGGGTCTCGGCCCCTACGAGCAGTACTTC. Protein product: CASFKRAGLGPYEQYF.

The rearrangement joins TRBV29-1 to TRBJ2-1; D is perhaps TRBD1 or TRBD2 (5 bases each). This CDR3 has 14 residues. Per the germline V gene, CDR1 is SQVTM and CDR2 is ANQGSEA. V was clipped by 1 base and J by 7 bases, with 14 bases between them. The CDR3 DNA reads as TGCAGCGTTGAAGTTGAGGGGCCCGGGAATGAGCAGTTCTTC. Residues: CSVEVEGPGNEQFF.

The sample holds many counts of this clonotype. The chain links TRBV27 to TRBJ1-1, with D uncertain. This CDR3 has 12 residues. Germline lookup yields CDR1 MNHEY and CDR2 SMNVEV (reference sequence). The V end was cut by 8 bases, the J end by 6 bases, with 13 bases between. The CDR3 protein is CASYGVHAEAFF. The CDR3 DNA sequence: TGTGCCAGCTATGGCGTACACGCTGAAGCTTTCTTT.

The chain employs TRBV19 and TRBJ2-3; 8 bases agree with TRBD2. With 3 bases clipped from V and 0 bases from J, the junction kept 2 bases outside the gene matches. In germline, CDR1 is LNHDA, CDR2 SQIVND (reference sequence). This CDR3 contains 15 residues. The CDR3 region has the DNA TGTGCCAGTAGTATGGGCGGGAGGAGCACAGATACGCAGTATTTT. Amino acids: CASSMGGRSTDTQYF.

This chain uses TRBV11-2 with TRBJ2-1; D call uncertain. This CDR3 is built from 14 residues. Germline values: CDR1 SGHAT, CDR2 FQNNGV. Trimming removed 5 bases at V and 7 bases at J, with 15 bases between. The CDR3 loop is CASSLRTQENEQFF. DNA of the CDR3: TGTGCCAGCAGCCTCCGGACCCAGGAAAATGAGCAGTTCTTC. Full variable domain (missing parts from reference TRBV11-2 and TRBJ2-1): EAGVAQSPRYKIIEKRQSVAFWCNPISGHATLYWYQQILGQGPKLLIQFQNNGVVDDSQLPKDRFSAERLKGVDSTLKIQPAKLEDSAVYLCASSLRTQENEQFFGPGTRLTVL.

The V call is TRBV5-1, the J call TRBJ2-3, with a possible D match to TRBD1 (8 bases). Germline CDR1 reads SGHRS; CDR2 reads YFSETQ. This CDR3 is 14 amino acids long. V was trimmed by 4 bases and J by 4 bases, leaving 13 bases between them. In nucleotides, the CDR3 is TGCGCCAGCAGCGACAGGGGAGGGTCAGATACGCAGTATTTT. It yields the protein CASSDRGGSDTQYF.

There are many counts of this clonotype. The V and J genes are TRBV29-1 and TRBJ2-1; D is unresolved. The CDR3 length is 15 residues. V was trimmed by 4 bases and J by 8 bases, leaving 21 bases between them. Germline V gene sequence: CDR1 SQVTM, CDR2 ANQGSEA. The CDR3 region has the DNA TGCAGCGTTGCCGCCTTAACGACTTATAGGGATGAGCAGTTCTTC. This sequence encodes CSVAALTTYRDEQFF.

This clonotype was seen a few times. The V gene is TRBV27, the J gene TRBJ2-7; D unclear. The CDR3 runs 15 residues. The germline V and J ends were trimmed by 2 bases and 4 bases, with 15 bases remaining between them. CDR1 and CDR2 from the germline V gene are MNHEY and SMNVEV (reference sequence). CDR3 protein: CASSLGPSGRYEQYF. The CDR3 DNA sequence: TGTGCCAGCAGTTTAGGGCCATCGGGCCGTTACGAGCAGTACTTC.

With respect to this clonotype: One base away lies a much larger clone, so this may be a sequencing read error. This sequence joins TRBV28 and TRBJ2-3, with a tentative D call TRBD2 (6 bases). The V end was cut by 6 bases, the J end by 5 bases, with 15 bases between. The CDR3 contains 14 residues. Germline V gene lookup returns CDR1 MDHEN and CDR2 SYDVKM. The chain's CDR3 is CASSPYRRGDTQYF. CDR3 nucleotide sequence: TGTGCCAGCAGCCCGTATAGGCGGGGAGATACGCAGTATTTT.

This clonotype showed up many times. The rearrangement uses TRBV28 and TRBJ1-1; D unclear. Germline loops: CDR1 MDHEN, CDR2 SYDVKM. CDR3 length: 15 amino acids. Trimming pared 3 bases from V and 2 bases from J, leaving 13 bases between. Written as DNA, the CDR3 is TGTGCCAGCAGTTTCAAGGACGCATTAAACACTGAAGCTTTCTTT. Translating it yields CASSFKDALNTEAFF.

This clonotype appeared many times. The chain uses TRBV12-3 or TRBV12-4 and TRBJ1-5; TRBD1 agrees at 8 bases. Trimming cost V 6 bases and J 3 bases; bases outside gene matches: 10. There are 16 residues in the CDR3. CDR3: CASSSYRDRLNQPQHF. The DNA of the CDR3 is TGTGCCAGCAGCTCGTACCGGGACAGGCTCAATCAGCCCCAGCATTTT.

At least ten counts were recorded for this clonotype. The rearrangement links TRBV2 to TRBJ1-4; maybe TRBD1 (6 bases). This CDR3 comprises 12 residues. V lost 6 bases and J lost 6, with 8 bases in between. Per the germline V gene, CDR1 is SNHLY and CDR2 is FYNNEI. The CDR3 sequence is CASRTGHEKLFF. The CDR3 nucleotides read TGTGCCAGCAGGACAGGTCATGAAAAACTGTTTTTT.